A single sample gave rise to the 22 T cell receptor beta chains below, sequenced in a study of early T cells in non-severe SARS-CoV-2 infection. MiXCR was run by TCRdb on the 5' RACE reads, yielding one entry per CDR3 protein. This sample has about 60,000 distinct CDR3 sequences, with approximately 13% found just once. Source material: whole blood. All receptors derive from an adult who was a healthcare worker with PCR-confirmed SARS-CoV-2 infection or an uninfected control (not recorded which).

The rearrangement joins TRBV5-1 to TRBJ1-4; D is perhaps TRBD1 (5 bases). The germline gives CDR1 SGHRS, CDR2 YFSETQ. The germline V and J ends were trimmed by 4 bases and 6 bases, with 13 bases remaining between them. There are 14 residues in the CDR3. The CDR3 reads CASSPGTSHEKLFF. The CDR3 DNA follows: TGCGCCAGCAGCCCCGGGACTTCTCATGAAAAACTGTTTTTT. Combining the CDR3 with reference TRBV5-1 and TRBJ1-4 gives the whole variable domain KAGVTQTPRYLIKTRGQQVTLSCSPISGHRSVSWYQQTPGQGLQFLFEYFSETQRNKGNFPGRFSGRQFSNSRSEMNVSTLELGDSALYLCASSPGTSHEKLFFGSGTQLSVL.

The J gene is TRBJ1-5, the V gene TRBV2; weak D call: TRBD1 (6 bases). CDR3 size: 15 residues. V was trimmed by 3 bases and J by 0 bases, leaving 9 bases between them. CDR1 SNHLY and CDR2 FYNNEI come from the germline V gene. Written as DNA, the CDR3 is TGTGCCAGCAGTGAGCAGGGGCTTAGCAATCAGCCCCAGCATTTT. Protein product: CASSEQGLSNQPQHF. The variable domain in full, completed from reference TRBV2 and TRBJ1-5, reads EPEVTQTPSHQVTQMGQEVILRCVPISNHLYFYWYRQILGQKVEFLVSFYNNEISEKSEIFDDQFSVERPDGSNFTLKIRSTKLEDSAMYFCASSEQGLSNQPQHFGDGTRLSIL.

The chain recombines TRBV28 with TRBJ2-7; D possibly corresponds to TRBD2 (5 bases). This CDR3 region has 12 residues. Trimming left V 7 bases short and J 4 bases short, with 11 bases between. Germline values: CDR1 MDHEN, CDR2 SYDVKM. The CDR3 nucleotides are TGTGCCAGCACTGGCGGGTTGTACGAGCAGTACTTC. Translating it yields CASTGGLYEQYF.

This clonotype was detected ten times or more. This chain connects TRBV19 to TRBJ2-7, with a tentative D call TRBD2 (5 bases). Germline V CDR1 and CDR2: LNHDA, SQIVND (reference sequence). The CDR3 has 13 residues. Trimming left V 5 bases short and J 2 bases short, with 10 bases between. The CDR3 protein is CASSLSGAYEQYF. CDR3 in DNA: TGTGCCAGTAGTCTGAGCGGAGCCTACGAGCAGTACTTC.

This clonotype was counted only a few times. The chain links TRBV3-1 to TRBJ1-1; 7 bases are shared with TRBD1. Per the germline V gene, CDR1 is LGHDT and CDR2 is YNNKEL (reference sequence). This CDR3 spans 13 amino acids. The junction had 0 bases not matched to a gene; V was cut back by 4 bases and J by 1 base. Here the CDR3 reads CASSPGGNTEAFF. The CDR3 region has the DNA TGTGCCAGCAGCCCAGGGGGGAACACTGAAGCTTTCTTT.

The chain couples TRBV2 to TRBJ2-5; D is ambiguous. Trimming left V 0 bases short and J 2 bases short, with 7 bases between. This CDR3 contains 14 residues. Germline CDR1 and CDR2: SNHLY and FYNNEI. The CDR3 protein is CASSEAWLQETQYF. The CDR3 coding sequence is TGTGCCAGCAGTGAAGCTTGGCTGCAAGAGACCCAGTACTTC.

This clonotype turned up a few times. This sequence joins TRBV4-1 and TRBJ2-7, with a weak D call TRBD2 (6 bases). This CDR3 spans 14 amino acids. The germline CDR1 and CDR2 sequences are MGHRA and YSYEKL. The V gene lost 4 bases and the J gene lost 3 bases, with 13 bases spanning the gap. The CDR3 spells CASSRNGEDYEQYF. CDR3 nucleotide sequence: TGCGCCAGCAGCCGGAATGGGGAGGACTACGAGCAGTACTTC.

The CDR3, as DNA: TGCGCCAGCAGCTTAGAGAAGGGCATGGACGGGGAGCTGTTTTTT. It translates to CASSLEKGMDGELFF. The chain is built from TRBV5-1 and TRBJ2-2; no definite D call. CDR1 is SGHRS, CDR2 YFSETQ, per germline. Trimming cost V 2 bases and J 7 bases, with 15 bases left between them. The CDR3 has 15 residues.

The table lists this clonotype with many counts. The chain employs TRBV14 and TRBJ2-6, with TRBD1 matching over 9 bases. The ends lost 1 base at V and 4 bases at J; junction bases unmatched: 11. CDR1 is SGHDN, CDR2 FVKESK, per germline. The CDR3 is 19 residues long. CDR3 bases: TGTGCCAGCAGCCAAGTTCCCCCGGGACAGGGTGGCGGGGCCAACGTCCTGACTTTC. Its translation is CASSQVPPGQGGGANVLTF.

In this sample, this clonotype turned up many times. At one end, the junction sequence differs from germline, possibly due to a read error. The genes are TRBV6-2 or TRBV6-3 and TRBJ1-1; the D is unclear. Germline loops: CDR1 MNHEY, CDR2 SVGEGT. This CDR3 has 15 residues. The CDR3 loop reads CASTNTGRLNTEAFF. The CDR3 DNA reads TGTGCCAGCACCAATACCGGGCGGCTGAATACTGAAGCTTTCTTT.

This clonotype was counted ten times or more. The genes are TRBV29-1 and TRBJ1-2; D call uncertain. Deletions cut 6 bases from V and 8 bases from J, with 22 bases between. CDR1 and CDR2 (germline): SQVTM, ANQGSEA. The CDR3 is 14 residues long. CDR3: CSVPLRSLPGGYTF. The CDR3 nucleotides are TGCAGCGTCCCCCTCCGGAGCCTACCTGGAGGCTACACCTTC.

The V call is TRBV20-1, the J call TRBJ2-6; D uncertain. The ends were cut back, 4 bases at V and 0 bases at J, with 7 bases in the middle. The germline gives CDR1 DFQATT, CDR2 SNEGSKA (reference sequence). The CDR3 has 14 amino acids. CDR3 in amino acids: CSAKLLSGANVLTF. In DNA, the CDR3 is TGCAGTGCTAAACTACTCTCTGGGGCCAACGTCCTGACTTTC.

The chain recombines TRBV12-3 or TRBV12-4 with TRBJ1-2; no reliable D call. The CDR3 totals 12 residues. V gave up 7 bases and J gave up 0 bases, with 6 bases separating them. The CDR3 bases are TGTGCCAGCACCTTAGCTAACTATGGCTACACCTTC. Encoded protein: CASTLANYGYTF.

This clonotype was observed many times. Relative to the germline gene, one junction end is altered; a read error may explain this. The V call is TRBV29-1, the J call TRBJ2-1, with 8 bases fitting TRBD1. CDR3 length: 13 residues. Germline CDR1 reads SQVTM; CDR2 reads ANQGSEA. The CDR3: CSVIETGAMPDGF. CDR3 sequence (DNA): TGCAGCGTCATAGAGACAGGGGCCATGCCCGATGGCTTC.

J is TRBJ2-3 and V is TRBV7-9; D not resolved. Trimming shortened V by 0 bases and J by 3 bases, and 10 bases separated the two germline ends. Germline V gene lookup returns CDR1 SEHNR and CDR2 FQNEAQ (reference sequence). CDR3 size: 15 residues. CDR3 bases: TGTGCCAGCAGCTTAGCGAAGGGAAGGACAGATACGCAGTATTTT. As protein: CASSLAKGRTDTQYF.

This clonotype was counted many times. V gene TRBV20-1 combines with J gene TRBJ1-5, with D hard to call. The CDR3 sequence is 13 residues long. Germline values: CDR1 DFQATT, CDR2 SNEGSKA (reference sequence). The V end lost 1 base, the J end lost 4 bases, and 8 bases lay between the germline ends. The CDR3 sequence is CSARVTSNQPQHF. DNA for the CDR3: TGCAGTGCTAGAGTAACGTCAAATCAGCCCCAGCATTTT.

The rearrangement uses TRBV2 and TRBJ2-5; no clear D gene. Trimming pared 7 bases from V and 5 bases from J, leaving 5 bases between. This CDR3 spans 10 amino acids. In germline, CDR1 is SNHLY, CDR2 FYNNEI. CDR3 protein: CASISETQYF. In DNA form, the CDR3 reads TGTGCCAGCATTTCGGAGACCCAGTACTTC. The variable domain in full, with the rest retrieved from reference TRBV2 and TRBJ2-5, is EPEVTQTPSHQVTQMGQEVILRCVPISNHLYFYWYRQILGQKVEFLVSFYNNEISEKSEIFDDQFSVERPDGSNFTLKIRSTKLEDSAMYFCASISETQYFGPGTRLLVL.

This clonotype came up a few times. The chain combines TRBV6-5 with TRBJ2-7, with 9 positions matching TRBD1. Germline V gene data show CDR1 as MNHEY and CDR2 as SVGAGI. Trimming took 6 bases from V and 0 from J; bases not matched to a gene: 3. The CDR3 is 14 residues long. As DNA, the CDR3 is TGTGCCAGCAGCCGGGACAGGGTCTCCTACGAGCAGTACTTC. It codes for CASSRDRVSYEQYF.

This clonotype occurred many times. The chain recombines TRBV2 with TRBJ2-6, with D unresolved. CDR1 is SNHLY, CDR2 FYNNEI, per germline. The CDR3 sequence is 17 residues long. V dropped 5 bases and J dropped 0 bases, with 14 bases sitting between them. CDR3 loop: CASSPRVRISGANVLTF. CDR3 bases: TGTGCCAGCAGTCCCCGGGTGAGAATCTCTGGGGCCAACGTCCTGACTTTC.

Comments on this clonotype: At one end the junction does not follow the germline gene, possibly because of a read error. CDR3 nucleotides: TGTGCCAGCAGTCAAGGTCTTAGCGGGATGGTCACGCAGTATTTT. This sequence encodes CASSQGLSGMVTQYF. The chain carries TRBV4-2 and TRBJ2-3; the match to TRBD2 covers 8 bases. Germline V gives CDR1 LGHNA, CDR2 YNFKEQ. This CDR3 is built from 15 residues.

The table lists this clonotype with many counts. This chain connects TRBV20-1 to TRBJ1-5; no reliable D call. The germline CDR1 and CDR2 sequences are DFQATT and SNEGSKA (reference sequence). CDR3 length equals 16 residues. Deletions cut 3 bases from V and 3 bases from J, with 18 bases between. The CDR3 spells CSARDPIGYNNQPQHF. In DNA form, the CDR3 reads TGCAGTGCTAGGGACCCCATCGGGTATAACAATCAGCCCCAGCATTTT.

This clonotype has at least ten counts. The chain couples TRBV5-1 to TRBJ2-1; 9 nucleotides match TRBD2. J gave up 8 bases and V 0 bases, and 6 bases lay outside the gene matches. The CDR3 loop spans 15 amino acids. From germline, CDR1 is SGHRS and CDR2 YFSETQ. CDR3 loop: CASSLGATSGDEQFF. The CDR3 nucleotides read TGCGCCAGCAGCTTGGGGGCGACTAGCGGCGATGAGCAGTTCTTC.